At least ten counts were recorded for the clone carrying this T cell receptor (beta chain). Its antigen remains unknown. These data come from a study of beta chain features in type 1 diabetes. Points from the study as a whole: Among patients with Type 1 diabetes, TCRB CDR3s were moderately but significantly shorter in every one of the four CD4+ subsets.

With 2 bases removed from V and 6 bases from J, the gap between germline ends came to 15 bases. Looked up from germline, CDR1 is SGHTA and CDR2 is FQGNSA. This CDR3 contains 15 residues. Every bit of the isolated RNA underwent reverse transcription, so sequencing read expressed TCRB transcripts. Here immunoSEQ multiplex PCR was the method, and the copy in TCRdb shows in-frame clones only, minus some. Of about 160,000 clones listed, about 9.1% were seen once; the top ten hold 2% to 2.5%. The V and J genes are TRBV7-2 and TRBJ2-3; possible D gene TRBD2, 6 bases. The receptor was derived from a woman between 18 and 30 years old in good health. The sample taken for sequencing was central memory CD4+ T cells from blood. The CDR3 is CASSLRRVGGDTQYF. In nucleotides, the CDR3 is TGTGCCAGCAGCTTACGGAGGGTTGGAGGGGATACGCAGTATTTT.